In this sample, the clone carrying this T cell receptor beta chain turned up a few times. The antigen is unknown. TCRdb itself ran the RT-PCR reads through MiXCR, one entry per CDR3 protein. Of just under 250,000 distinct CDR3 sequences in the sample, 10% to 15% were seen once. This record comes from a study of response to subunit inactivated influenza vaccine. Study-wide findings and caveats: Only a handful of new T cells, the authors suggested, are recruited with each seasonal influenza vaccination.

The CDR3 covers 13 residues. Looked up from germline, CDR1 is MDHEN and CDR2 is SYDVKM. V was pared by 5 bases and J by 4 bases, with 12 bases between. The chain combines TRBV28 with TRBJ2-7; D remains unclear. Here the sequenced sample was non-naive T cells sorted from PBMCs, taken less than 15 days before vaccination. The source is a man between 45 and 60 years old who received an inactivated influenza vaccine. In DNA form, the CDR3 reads TGTGCCAGCAGTCGCGGACGGGTATACGAGCAGTACTTC. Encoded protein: CASSRGRVYEQYF.